This T cell receptor beta chain was sequenced in a study of T-cell memory formation after mild COVID-19 (dated by TCRdb to 2020 to 2023). Regarding the research as a whole: Most TCR sequence clusters were specific to one of the two donors. The cohort comprised two young, previously healthy adult volunteers, one female and one male. Longitudinal TCRalpha and TCRbeta repertoire sequencing tracked T-cell clones expanding and contracting after mild COVID-19 in a couple of donors.

TCRdb names Illumina NovaSeq 6000 as the instrument used. cDNA libraries for TCRalpha and TCRbeta were prepared by 5'RACE using constant-segment primers, with sample barcodes and unique molecular identifiers added. Trizol reagent was used to extract RNA from every sample. The libraries were amplified in two PCR steps, and the second step added a second sample barcode and Illumina TruSeq adapters. The libraries were sequenced on an Illumina NovaSeq using 2 x 150 bp paired-end reads. The paper's data handling went like this. With migec v1.2.7, reads were demultiplexed and then collapsed into UMI-guided consensus sequences. Using mixcr v2.1.11, the UMI consensuses were aligned to TRA and TRB V and J templates and assembled into clonotypes. Clonotypes were classified as expanded or contracted when called significant by both edgeR and NoisET, with noise models trained on biological replicates. For edgeR calls, a false discovery rate-adjusted p below 0.01 and a log2 fold-change threshold of 1 were applied. As an exploratory analysis of dynamics, max-normalized trajectories of the 1000 most abundant clonotypes were examined with PCA combined with hierarchical clustering. Each responding clone was given a CD4 or CD8 phenotype based on the CD4+ and CD8+ repertoires, which had been sequenced separately. TCRdb reran the public reads through fastp at Q25 and MiXCR, keeping productive beta chains. Entries are consolidated by CDR3 protein sequence, retaining the most common genes and DNA. The V and J calls, along with clone size, are taken from TCRdb and not from the paper's own processing. The table for this sample lists about 170,000 distinct CDR3 sequences; 10% to 15% of them were counted only once. Clones ranked in the top ten supply approximately 3.5% of the sample.

V has 8 bases trimmed and J has 4 bases trimmed; junction bases matching no gene number 7. For CDR1 and CDR2, the germline V gene (reference sequence) lists LNHNV and YYDKDF. Including the terminal cysteine and phenylalanine, the CDR3 comprises 13 residues. The retained sequence is limited to the CDR3, 39 bases, with the frame set at the first base. This clonotype was detected a few times. It lacks a known antigen. No clone much larger than this one lies a single base away; base qualities are absent. Here is what the overall study found, with its caveats: Contracting CD4+ clones turned up mainly in the CM and EM memory subsets, whereas EMRA was where CD8+ clones were enriched. The second-wave clones that peaked on day 37 were not confirmed to be SARS-CoV-2 specific. The study included only two mild cases, and larger cohorts that include severe cases with pre-infection samples were judged to be necessary. Some responding clones were detected in pre-infection memory, suggesting pre-existing cross-reactive memory T cells joined the SARS-CoV-2 response. Clones that contracted from day 15 to 85 showed balanced CD4/CD8 phenotypes, whereas a second wave of clones that expanded from day 15 to 37 leaned towards CD4+.

Ficoll-Paque density gradient centrifugation was the method used to isolate PBMCs. This receptor chain uses TRBV15 and TRBJ1-2; TRBD1 aligns with 7 central bases. Input material: PBMCs or a T cell subset sorted from them (not recorded which). The receptor's source is a man aged 18 to 30 who had mild COVID-19 (a few samples of this study predate the infection). The sample titles of this study are shuffled in the database, so cell type and time point are left out; the donor was told from shared clones. The sequence in DNA is TGTGCCACCGCGAAAAGGGACAGCTATGGCTACACCTTC. It specifies CATAKRDSYGYTF.